The clone carrying this T cell receptor beta chain was detected only a few times. Its specificity is not known. The source of the sample is a study of blood T cells in healthy people across ages. The wider study: The capture of about one barcoded beta molecule per two T cells was achieved by template switching.

The study, taken as a whole, reports: A conclusive naive versus antigen-experienced comparison was prevented by the unsorted PBMCs.

J lost 0 bases, V lost 2 bases, and 7 bases had no gene match. The CDR3 consists of 17 residues. The germline CDR1 and CDR2 sequences are LNHDA and SQIVND (reference sequence). Together with a sample-barcoded 5' primer, a J-beta primer mix was included in a second PCR lasting about 6 to 11 cycles. Each cDNA molecule received a tag from a template-switch adaptor that had 12 random nucleotides. TCRdb itself ran the 5' RACE reads through MiXCR, one entry per CDR3 protein. The repertoire holds hundreds of thousands of distinct CDR3 sequences, with about 30% as singletons. Researchers report isolating at least 7 million PBMCs per sample.

Sequencing was performed on blood. The rearrangement links TRBV19 to TRBJ2-7; 10 bases agree with TRBD1. This sequence was found in a woman older than 75 in good health. For the CDR3, the DNA is TGTGCCAGTAGTATAACGGGACAGGGGAAATACTCCTACGAGCAGTACTTC. Its translation is CASSITGQGKYSYEQYF. Supplemented by reference TRBV19 and TRBJ2-7, the full variable domain reads DGGITQSPKYLFRKEGQNVTLSCEQNLNHDAMYWYRQDPGQGLRLIYYSQIVNDFQKGDIAEGYSVSREKKESFPLTVTSAQKNPTAFYLCASSITGQGKYSYEQYFGPGTRLTVT.